This T cell receptor beta chain was sequenced for a study of regulatory T cells in long-lasting Graves disease. Study-level background: Antithyroid drug exposure in newly diagnosed Graves' patients had lasted under 3 months. Study findings and constraints: The work looked only at peripheral blood and did not look at thyroid tissue.

The time point is: newly diagnosed GD, antithyroid drugs for less than 3 months. Extracted PBMC RNA gave rise to the TCR library. Graves' disease diagnoses followed American Thyroid Association guidelines. Both iRepertoire HTBI primers and Arm-PCR of CDR3 regions were used to build the TCR beta libraries. MiXCR, run by TCRdb on the multiplex PCR reads, gives a single entry per CDR3 protein. The data contain about 610,000 distinct CDR3 sequences, 15% to 20% of them singletons. The junction had 3 bases not matched to a gene; V was cut back by 1 base and J by 7 bases. The CDR3 totals 13 residues. The V gene's germline CDR1 is LGHDT and CDR2 YNNKEL (reference sequence). In this sample, this clonotype turned up many times. Antigen specificity is unknown. These same records also appear under a second study, on T cells in Graves' hyperthyroidism and ophthalmopathy. This second study says: An initial round of RT-PCR targeting the TCR CDR3 relied on the HTBI primer set.

V gene TRBV3-1 combines with J gene TRBJ1-2, with 7 bases matching TRBD1. This receptor was taken from a man aged 18 to 30 with Graves disease. The input for sequencing was peripheral blood mononuclear cells (PBMCs), taken at new diagnosis, from a patient treated with antithyroid drugs. CDR3 region: CASSQVTGAGYTF. The CDR3 nucleotides are TGTGCCAGCAGCCAAGTAACAGGGGCTGGCTACACCTTC.